The 26 T cell receptor beta chains below were found in one sample sequenced in a study of blood T cell repertoires in COVID-19. Assay: immunoSEQ multiplex PCR; the TCRdb copy retains only in-frame clones and omits some. Seen here are around 170,000 clones, roughly 80% observed once, and the top ten hold 13% to 15%. The sample was peripheral blood. The origin of the receptors is a man under 40 with active or convalescent COVID-19.

V is TRBV9 and J is TRBJ1-4; D is perhaps TRBD1 (5 bases). The CDR3 totals 11 residues. From germline, CDR1 is SGDLS and CDR2 YYNGEE. V lost 4 bases and J 8 bases, leaving 6 bases between the germline ends. The CDR3 region is CASSQGEKLFF. CDR3 DNA sequence: TGTGCCAGCAGCCAGGGAGAAAAACTGTTTTTT.

The chain combines TRBV27 with TRBJ2-5; 10 bases map to TRBD1. Trimming at V came to 5 bases and at J to 4 bases, leaving 4 bases not matched to a gene. Germline loops: CDR1 MNHEY, CDR2 SMNVEV (reference sequence). This CDR3 comprises 14 residues. CDR3 region: CASSPGQGRETQYF. The CDR3 DNA reads as TGTGCCAGCAGTCCGGGACAGGGGCGAGAGACCCAGTACTTC.

The rearrangement joins TRBV6-4 to TRBJ1-2; no firm D call. CDR3 length: 15 residues. Trimming cost V 5 bases and J 1 base, with 14 bases left between them. Germline lookup yields CDR1 MRHNA and CDR2 SNTAGT. The CDR3 DNA follows: TGTGCCAGCAGTCCCTACGGCGGAGATAACTATGGCTACACCTTC. The encoded protein is CASSPYGGDNYGYTF.

The rearrangement joins TRBV12-5 to TRBJ2-1, with D unresolved. CDR3 length equals 14 residues. Germline V gene data show CDR1 as LGHNT and CDR2 as FRNRAP. The germline V and J ends were trimmed by 4 bases and 1 base, with 8 bases remaining between them. This CDR3 reads CASGSRESYNEQFF. CDR3 bases: TGTGCTAGTGGTTCCCGAGAATCCTACAATGAGCAGTTCTTC.

This chain links TRBV4-2 with TRBJ2-3; TRBD2 matches at 10 bases. The ends lost 4 bases at V and 0 bases at J; junction bases unmatched: 22. Germline V gives CDR1 LGHNA, CDR2 YNFKEQ. The CDR3 spans 22 residues. The CDR3 here is CASSRGAGLAMGRKTSTDTQYF. CDR3 nucleotide sequence: TGTGCCAGCAGCCGGGGGGCGGGACTAGCGATGGGGAGGAAGACTAGCACAGATACGCAGTATTTT.

The V and J genes are TRBV11-2 and TRBJ2-5, with 8 nucleotides matching TRBD2. Trimming at V came to 5 bases and at J to 4 bases, leaving 12 bases not matched to a gene. The CDR3 contains 16 residues. Germline assignment: CDR1 SGHAT and CDR2 FQNNGV. The CDR3 protein is CASSPWAHSGGETQYF. CDR3 nucleotide sequence: TGTGCCAGCAGCCCTTGGGCCCACAGCGGGGGAGAGACCCAGTACTTC.

The chain links TRBV5-1 to TRBJ2-7; 9 bases fit TRBD1. Trimming at V came to 0 bases and at J to 4 bases, leaving 5 bases not matched to a gene. CDR3 length: 15 residues. Germline V gives CDR1 SGHRS, CDR2 YFSETQ. The CDR3 coding sequence is TGCGCCAGCAGCTTGGACAGGGGGCCCTTTTACGAGCAGTACGTC. This translates into CASSLDRGPFYEQYV.

J is TRBJ1-1 and V is TRBV6-5; 9 bases fit TRBD1. The germline V gene encodes CDR1 MNHEY and CDR2 SVGAGI. The CDR3 covers 15 residues. V shed 7 bases, J shed 4 bases, and the junction held 10 bases outside the gene matches. The CDR3 nucleotides read TGTGCCAGCACCCAAGGGGGACAGGGAGGCACTGAAGCTTTCTTT. Amino acids: CASTQGGQGGTEAFF.

The J gene is TRBJ2-1, the V gene TRBV2; 8 positions agree with TRBD2. The CDR3 covers 15 residues. CDR1 is SNHLY, CDR2 FYNNEI, per germline. The ends lost 10 bases at V and 0 bases at J; junction bases unmatched: 8. The DNA for the CDR3 is TGTGCCATCATTTCGGGGGGGAGCTCCTACAATGAGCAGTTCTTC. Protein sequence: CAIISGGSSYNEQFF.

The chain carries TRBV10-1 and TRBJ2-7; weak D call: TRBD1 (6 bases). The V gene's germline CDR1 is WNHNN and CDR2 SYGVQD (reference sequence). The CDR3 consists of 12 residues. V lost 6 bases and J 1 base, leaving 7 bases between the germline ends. The CDR3 DNA sequence: TGCGCCAGCAGAGGACAGTCCTACGAGCAGTACTTC. This sequence encodes CASRGQSYEQYF.

The chain carries TRBV19 and TRBJ2-7; 14 nucleotides align to TRBD2. The ends lost 6 bases at V and 3 bases at J; junction bases unmatched: 10. This CDR3 has 17 amino acids. Germline V lookup: CDR1 LNHDA, CDR2 SQIVND (reference sequence). The CDR3 coding sequence is TGTGCCAGTAGCCCTGGACTAGCGGGAGGAGGCCTCTACGAGCAGTACTTC. Protein sequence: CASSPGLAGGGLYEQYF. The whole variable domain, remainder taken from reference TRBV19 and TRBJ2-7, is DGGITQSPKYLFRKEGQNVTLSCEQNLNHDAMYWYRQDPGQGLRLIYYSQIVNDFQKGDIAEGYSVSREKKESFPLTVTSAQKNPTAFYLCASSPGLAGGGLYEQYFGPGTRLTVT.

The genes are TRBV6-2 or TRBV6-3 and TRBJ2-5, with 8 bases identical to TRBD2. The ends lost 0 bases at V and 0 bases at J; junction bases unmatched: 3. This CDR3 contains 16 residues. Germline lookup yields CDR1 MNHEY and CDR2 SVGEGT. CDR3: CASSYSTSADQETQYF. The CDR3, as DNA: TGTGCCAGCAGTTACTCGACTAGCGCCGACCAAGAGACCCAGTACTTC.

CDR3 protein: CASRTPGGPLDTQYF. The CDR3 DNA is TGCGCCAGCAGGACCCCGGGGGGGCCATTGGATACGCAGTATTTT. The genes are TRBV5-1 and TRBJ2-3; the match to TRBD2 covers 8 bases. Germline lookup yields CDR1 SGHRS and CDR2 YFSETQ. Unmatched junction bases numbered 11, after V lost 5 bases and J lost 6 bases. CDR3 length: 15 residues.

This chain uses TRBV5-1 with TRBJ2-1; D might be TRBD2 (5 bases). The CDR3 extends over 15 amino acids. Trimming pared 3 bases from V and 7 bases from J, leaving 17 bases between. CDR1 and CDR2 from the germline V gene are SGHRS and YFSETQ. CDR3 loop: CASSYSTGIGNEQFF. Written as DNA, the CDR3 is TGCGCCAGCAGCTACTCGACGGGAATTGGGAATGAGCAGTTCTTC.

This sequence joins TRBV5-1 and TRBJ1-4, with TRBD1 as a possible D gene (5 bases). The V end lost 4 bases, the J end lost 4 bases, and 11 bases lay between the germline ends. Germline values: CDR1 SGHRS, CDR2 YFSETQ. This CDR3 comprises 14 residues. CDR3 coding DNA: TGCGCCAGCAGCCTCAGGGATTATAATGAAAAACTGTTTTTT. It is translated as CASSLRDYNEKLFF.

The chain joins TRBV4-1 to TRBJ1-1; D may be TRBD1 (6 bases). Germline CDR1 and CDR2: MGHRA and YSYEKL. This CDR3 is built from 16 residues. Between the trimmed V and J ends, which lost 1 base and 4 bases, there was a span of 16 bases. Here the CDR3 DNA reads TGCGCCAGCAGCCAAGTCACACAGGGCCTTGGCACTGAAGCTTTCTTT. The encoded protein is CASSQVTQGLGTEAFF.

This clone was seen only once. Its ends do not fully match the called genes, so a read error is possible. The chain combines TRBV5-6 with TRBJ1-3; tentatively, D is TRBD1 (6 bases). Germline V CDR1 and CDR2: SGHDT, YYEEEE. There are 15 residues in the CDR3. The CDR3 protein is CASSLQGWAGNTIYF. CDR3 nucleotides: TGTGCTAGCAGCTTACAGGGATGGGCTGGAAACACCATATATTTT.

This chain joins TRBV11-3 and TRBJ2-1; D is unclear. The germline CDR1 and CDR2 sequences are SGHNT and YENEEA. This CDR3 is 13 amino acids long. Trimming stripped 0 bases from V and 5 bases from J, with 5 bases between. This chain's CDR3 is CASSLELNNEQFF. The DNA for the CDR3 is TGTGCCAGCAGCTTAGAACTCAACAATGAGCAGTTCTTC. Using reference TRBV11-3 and TRBJ2-1 for the parts outside the CDR3, the full variable domain is EAGVVQSPRYKIIEKKQPVAFWCNPISGHNTLYWYLQNLGQGPELLIRYENEEAVDDSQLPKDRFSAERLKGVDSTLKIQPAELGDSAVYLCASSLELNNEQFFGPGTRLTVL.

The chain joins TRBV6-5 to TRBJ2-3; D is possibly TRBD1 (6 bases). V lost 9 bases to trimming and J lost 2 bases, with 18 bases between them. Germline V lookup: CDR1 MNHEY, CDR2 SVGAGI. CDR3 length: 15 amino acids. The CDR3 region is CASTDRKGTTDTQYF. The CDR3 nucleotides are TGTGCCAGTACCGACAGGAAAGGAACCACAGATACGCAGTATTTT.

The chain couples TRBV9 to TRBJ2-1; D possibly corresponds to TRBD2 (5 bases). Germline lookup yields CDR1 SGDLS and CDR2 YYNGEE. V gave up 0 bases and J gave up 6 bases, with 13 bases separating them. The length of the CDR3 is 15 residues. CDR3 amino acids: CASSVGHGEGNEQFF. CDR3 bases: TGTGCCAGCAGCGTAGGCCACGGGGAAGGCAATGAGCAGTTCTTC.

This clone was observed a single time. CDR3 DNA: TGTGCCAGCACCCACTGGTCAGGACAGAGGACTGAAGCTTTCTTT. This translates into CASTHWSGQRTEAFF. V and J are TRBV3-1 (or the pseudogene TRBV3-2) and TRBJ1-1; tentative D call: TRBD1 (6 bases). CDR1 and CDR2 from the germline V gene are LGHDT and YNNKEL (reference sequence). The CDR3 has 15 residues. Trimming took 7 bases from V and 5 from J, leaving 20 bases between them.

The chain joins TRBV14 to TRBJ1-4; D gene ambiguous. The CDR3 spans 13 residues. Germline CDR1 and CDR2: SGHDN and FVKESK. Trimming pared 4 bases from V and 8 bases from J, leaving 11 bases between. CDR3 in amino acids: CASSRTSTEKLFF. CDR3 DNA sequence: TGTGCCAGCAGCCGCACTTCAACCGAAAAACTGTTTTTT. The whole variable domain, remainder taken from reference TRBV14 and TRBJ1-4, is EAGVTQFPSHSVIEKGQTVTLRCDPISGHDNLYWYRRVMGKEIKFLLHFVKESKQDESGMPNNRFLAERTGGTYSTLKVQPAELEDSGVYFCASSRTSTEKLFFGSGTQLSVL.

The chain links TRBV6-5 to TRBJ1-2; possibly TRBD1 for D (6 bases). Germline lookup yields CDR1 MNHEY and CDR2 SVGAGI. CDR3 size: 15 residues. With 2 bases removed from V and 5 bases from J, the gap between germline ends came to 15 bases. The CDR3 is CASSYANRVQYGYTF. Here the CDR3 DNA reads TGTGCCAGCAGTTACGCAAACAGGGTACAATATGGCTACACCTTC.

The chain uses TRBV12-3 or TRBV12-4 and TRBJ1-1; the D is unclear. The CDR3 is made up of 13 amino acids. V lost 5 bases and J 3 bases, leaving 10 bases between the germline ends. CDR3 coding DNA: TGTGCCAGCAGTCAAAGGCAGGACACTGAAGCTTTCTTT. Its translation is CASSQRQDTEAFF.

The chain recombines TRBV27 with TRBJ2-3; TRBD2 matches at 13 bases. This CDR3 has 16 residues. J was trimmed by 5 bases and V by 5 bases; bases with no gene match: 7. CDR1 is MNHEY and CDR2 is SMNVEV in the germline V gene (reference sequence). The CDR3 here is CASSPGTSGTLDTQYF. Here the CDR3 DNA reads TGTGCCAGCAGTCCCGGGACTAGCGGGACCTTAGATACGCAGTATTTT.

This rearrangement joins TRBV7-2 to TRBJ2-7, with TRBD1 identical over 8 bases. V was pared by 5 bases and J by 0 bases, with 3 bases of the junction left unmatched. The length of the CDR3 is 14 residues. Per the germline V gene, CDR1 is SGHTA and CDR2 is FQGNSA. CDR3 sequence reads: CASSQGQVSYEQYF. In nucleotides, the CDR3 is TGTGCCAGCAGCCAGGGACAGGTCTCCTACGAGCAGTACTTC.